Listed here is a single T cell receptor beta chain. This specimen belongs to a study of blood T cell repertoires in COVID-19. Turning to the study itself: The cDNA or gDNA used as material had been derived from T cells, B-cell-depleted T cells, or PBMCs.

Using immunoSEQ multiplex PCR, the repertoire was profiled, and TCRdb retains in-frame clones only, with some absent. The sample contains 440,000 or so clones, 75% to 90% of which appear only once. The CDR3 extends over 16 amino acids. J gave up 4 bases and V 5 bases, and 8 bases lay outside the gene matches. Germline lookup yields CDR1 MNHEY and CDR2 SMNVEV (reference sequence). The chain is built from TRBV27 and TRBJ2-1, with 10 bases aligning to TRBD2. The receptor comes from a woman in her forties with COVID-19, enrolled during active disease. The sequenced sample consisted of peripheral blood. This CDR3 is CASSEQRTSGYNEQFF. The CDR3 nucleotides read TGTGCCAGCAGTGAGCAGAGGACTAGCGGTTACAATGAGCAGTTCTTC.